The text below deals with one TCR beta chain. What it binds is not known. The sample is drawn from a study of beta chain features in type 1 diabetes. Study-level results: Shorter TCRB CDR3s, moderately but significantly so, were found in Type 1 diabetes patients in all four CD4+ subsets.

V was cut by 0 bases and J by 6 bases, with 10 bases left in between. The germline V gene encodes CDR1 SGDLS and CDR2 YYNGEE. This CDR3 has 14 amino acids. Expressed TCRB transcripts were sequenced because the isolated RNA had all been reverse transcribed beforehand. The average read count of naive, central memory and regulatory T cell samples was approximately 4 million. Using immunoSEQ multiplex PCR, the repertoire was profiled, and TCRdb retains in-frame clones only, with some absent. The sample comprises 500,000 to 650,000 clones, under 15% of which are singletons, and roughly 0.12% rests with the top ten.

The genes are TRBV9 and TRBJ1-5; D is possibly TRBD1 (5 bases). Sample: naive CD4+ T cells from blood. The clonotype comes from a man aged 25 to 40 with type 1 diabetes. In DNA, the CDR3 is TGTGCCAGCAGCGTAGTAGGGGAGGGTCAGCCCCAGCATTTT. Amino acids: CASSVVGEGQPQHF.